This entry lists 17 T cell receptor beta chains sequenced from one sample in a study of T-cell reconstitution after alpha-beta-depleted transplantation in children. For TCRbeta, the library was prepared with unique molecular identifiers. Each CDR3 protein is one row after TCRdb ran MiXCR on the PCR reads. The table lists 700,000 to 950,000 distinct CDR3 sequences, 15% to 20% of them singletons, with approximately 5% in the top ten. Specimen: PBMCs, mostly from graft donor cells, collected 360 days after TCRalphabeta/CD19-depleted stem cell transplant. The receptor set was obtained from a male patient aged 10 to 17 who had a stem cell transplant for acute lymphoblastic leukemia, so the T cells may come from the graft donor.

This clonotype was counted between two and nine times. The V call is TRBV7-8, the J call TRBJ1-5; D unresolved. The germline gives CDR1 SGHVS, CDR2 FQNEAQ. This CDR3 contains 14 residues. Trimming removed 5 bases from V and 7 bases from J, with 15 bases in between. CDR3 sequence (DNA): TGTGCCAGCAGCCCAAACGTCCCGGGGCAGCCCCAGCATTTT. This encodes CASSPNVPGQPQHF.

The table lists this clonotype with many counts. The chain joins TRBV2 to TRBJ2-2, with D possibly being TRBD1 (5 bases). The CDR3 totals 12 residues. The V and J ends lost 5 bases and 6 bases respectively, with 7 bases between them. From germline, CDR1 is SNHLY and CDR2 FYNNEI. CDR3 loop: CASSRGSGELFF. CDR3 DNA sequence: TGTGCCAGCAGTAGGGGCTCCGGGGAGCTGTTTTTT.

This clonotype was seen a handful of times. The V call is TRBV6-5, the J call TRBJ2-7; D possibly corresponds to TRBD2 (6 bases). This CDR3 contains 19 residues. V was pared by 3 bases and J by 0 bases, with 24 bases between. Germline CDR1 MNHEY, CDR2 SVGAGI. CDR3 protein: CASSYSPGVYGGSSYEQYF. DNA of the CDR3: TGTGCCAGCAGTTATAGCCCCGGAGTGTACGGGGGAAGCTCCTACGAGCAGTACTTC.

A few counts support this clonotype. The chain employs TRBV7-8 and TRBJ1-1, with D tentatively TRBD1 (6 bases). There are 16 residues in the CDR3. V was clipped by 1 base and J by 5 bases, with 17 bases between them. The germline CDR1 and CDR2 sequences are SGHVS and FQNEAQ. The CDR3 coding sequence is TGTGCCAGCAGCTTAGTTCGGGCAGGGGAAGTGACTGAAGCTTTCTTT. It is translated as CASSLVRAGEVTEAFF.

This clonotype was recorded many times. The chain carries TRBV9 and TRBJ1-3; possible D gene TRBD1, 6 bases. V dropped 0 bases and J dropped 3 bases, with 13 bases sitting between them. CDR1 is SGDLS, CDR2 YYNGEE, per germline. The CDR3 spans 16 residues. CDR3 protein: CASSVAWQGLGNTIYF. CDR3 bases: TGTGCCAGCAGCGTAGCTTGGCAGGGGCTTGGAAACACCATATATTTT.

This sequence joins TRBV5-1 and TRBJ1-1; D perhaps matches TRBD1 (5 bases). Germline CDR1 SGHRS, CDR2 YFSETQ. There are 17 residues in the CDR3. Trimming left V 1 base short and J 5 bases short, with 21 bases between. The CDR3 is CASSLYDRGAGGTEAFF. CDR3 in DNA: TGCGCCAGCAGCTTGTACGATAGGGGCGCCGGGGGAACTGAAGCTTTCTTT.

Only a few counts were recorded for this clonotype. The chain is built from TRBV12-3 or TRBV12-4 and TRBJ2-3, with 8 bases fitting TRBD1. This CDR3 has 18 residues. V shed 3 bases, J shed 0 bases, and the junction held 11 bases outside the gene matches. The CDR3 spells CASSFPYFDRGSTDTQYF. The CDR3 region has the DNA TGTGCCAGCAGTTTCCCCTACTTCGACAGGGGTAGCACAGATACGCAGTATTTT.

This chain uses TRBV7-8 with TRBJ2-7; D is possibly TRBD2 (7 bases). Germline CDR1 SGHVS, CDR2 FQNEAQ. The CDR3 has 19 residues. The V end was cut by 1 base, the J end by 2 bases, with 24 bases between. The CDR3 is CASSLVMSGAGGLPYEQYF. Written as DNA, the CDR3 is TGTGCCAGCAGCTTAGTTATGTCAGGGGCTGGGGGACTACCCTACGAGCAGTACTTC. Full variable domain (outside the CDR3, taken from reference TRBV7-8 and TRBJ2-7): GAGVSQSPRYKVAKRGQDVALRCDPISGHVSLFWYQQALGQGPEFLTYFQNEAQLDKSGLPSDRFFAERPEGSVSTLKIQRTQQEDSAVYLCASSLVMSGAGGLPYEQYFGPGTRLTVT.

This clonotype was picked up a small number of times. The gene calls are TRBV29-1 and TRBJ2-1; 10 bases are shared with TRBD2. This CDR3 comprises 14 residues. V shed 4 bases, J shed 8 bases, and the junction held 8 bases outside the gene matches. CDR1 and CDR2 from the germline V gene are SQVTM and ANQGSEA. The CDR3 loop is CSVVLAGASDEQFF. The CDR3 nucleotides are TGCAGCGTTGTCCTAGCGGGAGCTTCCGATGAGCAGTTCTTC.

This clonotype was seen a few times. This rearrangement joins TRBV7-9 to TRBJ2-7, with 7 bases fitting TRBD2. CDR3 size: 15 residues. Germline V CDR1 and CDR2: SEHNR, FQNEAQ (reference sequence). Trimming cost V 7 bases and J 2 bases; bases outside gene matches: 11. This CDR3 is CASILPPSGPYEQYF. The CDR3 DNA sequence: TGTGCCAGCATCCTCCCGCCTAGCGGCCCCTACGAGCAGTACTTC.

This clonotype came up many times. The chain employs TRBV12-3 or TRBV12-4 and TRBJ2-7; D is undetermined. The CDR3 is 12 amino acids. Trimming cost V 2 bases and J 4 bases, with 6 bases left between them. CDR3 amino acids: CASSLRAYEQYF. The DNA of the CDR3 is TGTGCCAGCAGTTTAAGGGCGTACGAGCAGTACTTC.

This clonotype was counted at least ten times. CDR3 sequence reads: CARRHLGDNIQYF. Written as DNA, the CDR3 is TGTGCCAGGCGCCATTTGGGGGATAACATTCAGTACTTC. The chain is built from TRBV7-2 and TRBJ2-4; D tentatively reads TRBD1 or TRBD2 (5 bases each). V was clipped by 9 bases and J by 7 bases, with 16 bases between them. Germline-derived CDR1 and CDR2 are SGHTA and FQGNSA. This CDR3 region has 13 residues.

A few counts support this clonotype. This chain links TRBV7-2 with TRBJ2-3; no clear D. This CDR3 region has 15 residues. V was pared by 1 base and J by 0 bases, with 8 bases between. Germline V lookup: CDR1 SGHTA, CDR2 FQGNSA. For the CDR3, the DNA is TGTGCCAGCAGCTTAGACCCGGGTAGCACAGATACGCAGTATTTT. Translated: CASSLDPGSTDTQYF.

This clonotype was seen many times. The chain couples TRBV20-1 to TRBJ2-7, with D possibly TRBD1 on 6 matching bases. The CDR3 extends over 17 amino acids. Looked up from germline, CDR1 is DFQATT and CDR2 is SNEGSKA (reference sequence). In DNA, the CDR3 is TGCGGAGGCAGGGGATTGAATGGGCTAGCTGGTTCCTACGAGCAGTACTTC. Encoded protein: CGGRGLNGLAGSYEQYF.

This clonotype was seen many times. V and J are TRBV7-2 and TRBJ2-2; D gene uncertain. This CDR3 region has 15 residues. Deletions cut 4 bases from V and 0 bases from J, with 9 bases between. Germline values: CDR1 SGHTA, CDR2 FQGNSA. CDR3 nucleotide sequence: TGTGCCAGCAGCTCCTCTATCGCGAACACCGGGGAGCTGTTTTTT. This encodes CASSSSIANTGELFF.

The chain recombines TRBV12-3 or TRBV12-4 with TRBJ2-5; TRBD2 agrees at 7 bases. The CDR3 is 15 residues long. The J segment lost 5 bases and the V segment lost 5 bases, leaving 11 bases of the junction unmatched. The DNA for the CDR3 is TGTGCCAGCAGTGCCCTGGGAGGGAGGGCCGAGACCCAGTACTTC. This codes for CASSALGGRAETQYF.

The table lists this clonotype with a few counts. J is TRBJ2-1 and V is TRBV3-1, with TRBD2 matching over 10 bases. Per germline, CDR1 LGHDT and CDR2 YNNKEL (reference sequence). The trim removed 3 bases at V and 7 bases at J, leaving 6 bases unmatched. CDR3 length equals 15 residues. CDR3 sequence (DNA): TGTGCCAGCAGCCACAGACTAGCGGGCGTGAATGAGCAGTTCTTC. Protein product: CASSHRLAGVNEQFF.